The clone carrying this TCR beta chain was seen more than once but under ten times. The antigen is unknown. Other DNA sequences in this specimen translate into the identical CDR3. The CDR3 has 15 residues. Losses at the gene ends were 5 bases for V and 4 bases for J; bases not matched to a gene: 6. The V gene's germline CDR1 is SGHTA and CDR2 FQGNSA. What was sequenced were expressed TCRB transcripts, since all of the isolated RNA had been reverse transcribed. Clones were sequenced by immunoSEQ multiplex PCR, and TCRdb holds only the in-frame ones, with some missing. The sample lists fewer than 300,000 clones, approximately 10% occurring once. This sample is part of a study of beta chain features in type 1 diabetes. Study-level results: People with Type 1 diabetes carried modestly yet significantly shorter TCRB CDR3s in all four CD4+ subsets.

The chain has TRBV7-2 and TRBJ2-7; 12 nucleotides match TRBD2. The source is a man aged 25-40 years with type 1 diabetes. The source material was naive CD4+ T cells from blood. In DNA, the CDR3 is TGTGCCAGCAGCGAGGCTAGCGGGGGGGCTTACGAGCAGTACTTC. It translates to CASSEASGGAYEQYF.